The present entry profiles one T cell receptor (beta chain) with its context. Its cognate antigen is unknown. The sample comes from a study of T cell repertoires in cytomegalovirus infection. Study-level background: Public TCR beta signatures provided an indication of both CMV infection and a matching HLA type.

TCRdb redid the calling of the reads with MiXCR, one entry per CDR3 protein. Counted here are roughly 180,000 distinct CDR3 sequences, 28% occurring once; the ten biggest clones make up roughly 32%. The study, taken as a whole, reports: CMV-specific TCR beta clonotypes restricted by HLA-C were the ones dominating the ex vivo response.

The CDR3 is 12 amino acids. Trimming cost V 6 bases and J 5 bases, with 10 bases left between them. What was sequenced was PBMCs. The clonotype originates from a human donor in good health (CMV status not recorded). Some clones in this sample may be carry-over from other donors' samples. The J gene is TRBJ2-5, the V gene TRBV12-3 or TRBV12-4, with D maybe TRBD2 (6 bases). CDR3 residues: CASSRGGETQYF. CDR3 sequence (DNA): TGTGCCAGCAGCCGCGGAGGGGAGACCCAGTACTTC.